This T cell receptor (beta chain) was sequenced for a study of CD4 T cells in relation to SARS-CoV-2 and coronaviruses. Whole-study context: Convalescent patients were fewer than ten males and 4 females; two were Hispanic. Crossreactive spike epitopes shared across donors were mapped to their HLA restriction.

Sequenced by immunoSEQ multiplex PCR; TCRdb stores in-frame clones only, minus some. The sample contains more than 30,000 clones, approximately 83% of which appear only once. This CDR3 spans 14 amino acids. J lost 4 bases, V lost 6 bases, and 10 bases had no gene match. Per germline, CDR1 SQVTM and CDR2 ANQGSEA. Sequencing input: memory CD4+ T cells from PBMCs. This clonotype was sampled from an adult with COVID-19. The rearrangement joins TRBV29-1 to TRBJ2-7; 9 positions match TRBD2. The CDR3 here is CSVGALAGSYEQYF. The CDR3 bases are TGCAGCGTGGGGGCACTAGCGGGTTCTTACGAGCAGTACTTC.